Below are 16 T cell receptor beta chains sequenced from a single sample in a study of early T cells in non-severe SARS-CoV-2 infection. TCRdb ran MiXCR on the 5' RACE reads and lists one entry per CDR3 protein. The sample carries about 27,000 distinct CDR3 sequences, roughly 4.5% recorded once. The sequenced material came from whole blood. The receptors here all came from an adult who was a healthcare worker with PCR-confirmed SARS-CoV-2 infection or an uninfected control (not recorded which).

This clonotype was recorded many times. The J gene is TRBJ2-1, the V gene TRBV20-1; 12 bases are a match to TRBD2. Trimming removed 1 base from V and 3 bases from J; junction bases left unmatched: 4. The CDR3 length is 16 residues. Germline V lookup: CDR1 DFQATT, CDR2 SNEGSKA (reference sequence). The CDR3 protein is CSARGLAGADYNEQFF. DNA for the CDR3: TGCAGTGCTAGAGGACTAGCGGGAGCTGACTACAATGAGCAGTTCTTC.

This clonotype appeared many times. V gene TRBV7-9 combines with J gene TRBJ2-7; D is perhaps TRBD1 or TRBD2 (5 bases each). CDR3 length: 12 residues. V dropped 5 bases and J dropped 3 bases, with 8 bases sitting between them. Germline-derived CDR1 and CDR2 are SEHNR and FQNEAQ (reference sequence). Here the CDR3 reads CASSPGRYEQYF. In DNA form, the CDR3 reads TGTGCCAGCAGCCCGGGACGCTACGAGCAGTACTTC.

This clonotype was detected many times. The gene calls are TRBV10-3 and TRBJ1-5; D not certain. The V gene lost 2 bases and the J gene lost 0 bases, with 8 bases spanning the gap. The CDR3 sequence is 15 residues long. CDR1 is ENHRY, CDR2 SYGVKD, per germline. The CDR3 loop is CAISETDYSNQPQHF. DNA for the CDR3: TGTGCCATCAGTGAGACGGATTATAGCAATCAGCCCCAGCATTTT.

Sample share makes this clonotype medium-sized. This rearrangement joins TRBV18 to TRBJ2-1; D call uncertain. With 3 bases removed from V and 6 bases from J, the gap between germline ends came to 6 bases. The CDR3 covers 12 residues. CDR1 KGHSH and CDR2 LQKENI come from the germline V gene. The CDR3 bases are TGTGCCAGCTCACCTGAAACCAATGAGCAGTTCTTC. Protein: CASSPETNEQFF.

This clonotype was detected many times. The rearrangement uses TRBV20-1 and TRBJ2-7; the D is unclear. V gave up 4 bases and J gave up 6 bases, with 16 bases separating them. Germline V gene sequence: CDR1 DFQATT, CDR2 SNEGSKA (reference sequence). The CDR3 loop spans 13 amino acids. The CDR3 is CSAKGLGYSEQYF. DNA of the CDR3: TGCAGTGCTAAAGGGTTAGGCTACTCCGAGCAGTACTTC.

This clonotype was counted many times. CDR3 in amino acids: CSVETSGSLDEQFF. The CDR3 nucleotides read TGCAGCGTTGAGACTAGCGGGAGTTTGGATGAGCAGTTCTTC. V gene TRBV29-1 combines with J gene TRBJ2-1; 12 bases fit TRBD2. J gave up 8 bases and V 3 bases, and 5 bases lay outside the gene matches. Germline V CDR1 and CDR2: SQVTM, ANQGSEA. The CDR3 loop spans 14 amino acids.

At least ten counts were recorded for this clonotype. The rearrangement links TRBV7-9 to TRBJ2-5; perhaps TRBD2 as D (6 bases). The CDR3 contains 15 residues. Germline CDR1 reads SEHNR; CDR2 reads FQNEAQ (reference sequence). Trimming removed 4 bases from V and 5 bases from J, with 17 bases in between. The CDR3 nucleotides read TGTGCCAGCAGCTACCTCGGAGGGTTGATGGAGACCCAGTACTTC. It codes for CASSYLGGLMETQYF.

This clonotype was observed at least ten times. This chain joins TRBV7-9 and TRBJ1-1; no clear D gene. There are 14 residues in the CDR3. Per the germline V gene, CDR1 is SEHNR and CDR2 is FQNEAQ (reference sequence). V gave up 4 bases and J gave up 7 bases, with 16 bases separating them. The CDR3 DNA reads as TGTGCCAGCAGCTCGCACCTGAACGAATATGAAGCTTTCTTT. Protein sequence: CASSSHLNEYEAFF.

This clonotype was detected ten times or more. This sequence joins TRBV9 and TRBJ1-6, with D uncertain. The CDR3 contains 12 residues. With 0 bases removed from V and 8 bases from J, the gap between germline ends came to 3 bases. The germline V gene has CDR1 SGDLS and CDR2 YYNGEE. The CDR3 nucleotides read TGTGCCAGCAGCGTAGGGGATTCACCCCTCCACTTT. Translating it yields CASSVGDSPLHF. The full variable domain, completed using reference TRBV9 and TRBJ1-6, is DSGVTQTPKHLITATGQRVTLRCSPRSGDLSVYWYQQSLDQGLQFLIQYYNGEERAKGNILERFSAQQFPDLHSELNLSSLELGDSALYFCASSVGDSPLHFGNGTRLTVT.

This clonotype has ten or more counts. CDR3 bases: TGTGCCAGCAGTATGGGGACTAGCGGGGGGGAGTTCTTC. As protein: CASSMGTSGGEFF. The rearrangement joins TRBV12-3 or TRBV12-4 to TRBJ2-1; 16 bases are shared with TRBD2. This CDR3 is 13 amino acids long. V gave up 5 bases and J gave up 14 bases; unmatched junction bases: 3.

This clonotype showed up many times. The CDR3 protein is CASSLEGTSYGYTF. The CDR3 DNA reads TGTGCCAGCAGCTTAGAGGGGACTTCCTATGGCTACACCTTC. V and J are TRBV7-9 and TRBJ1-2; tentatively, D is TRBD1 (5 bases). V lost 1 base and J lost 4, with 10 bases in between. Germline V gene data show CDR1 as SEHNR and CDR2 as FQNEAQ (reference sequence). This CDR3 has 14 residues. The variable domain in full, with the rest retrieved from reference TRBV7-9 and TRBJ1-2, is DTGVSQNPRHKITKRGQNVTFRCDPISEHNRLYWYRQTLGQGPEFLTYFQNEAQLEKSRLLSDRFSAERPKGSFSTLEIQRTEQGDSAMYLCASSLEGTSYGYTFGSGTRLTVV.

Many counts were recorded for this clonotype. The rearrangement links TRBV11-2 to TRBJ2-5; D unclear. The germline V gene encodes CDR1 SGHAT and CDR2 FQNNGV. This CDR3 has 12 residues. V lost 4 bases and J lost 5, with 8 bases in between. The CDR3 reads CASSSTLETQYF. DNA of the CDR3: TGTGCCAGCAGCTCGACTCTGGAGACCCAGTACTTC.

At least ten counts were recorded for this clonotype. CDR3 DNA sequence: TGCAGTGGGAGTGGGGGAATCAACTCGAGGGCCAATGAGCAGTTCTTC. Translated, it gives CSGSGGINSRANEQFF. The chain combines TRBV20-1 with TRBJ2-1; D possibly uses TRBD1 or TRBD2 (5 bases each). This CDR3 is 16 amino acids long. The germline CDR1 and CDR2 sequences are DFQATT and SNEGSKA (reference sequence). Trimming left V 7 bases short and J 6 bases short, with 25 bases between.

This clonotype was observed at least ten times. The chain combines TRBV29-1 with TRBJ2-6, with D perhaps matching TRBD1 (6 bases). The V gene's germline CDR1 is SQVTM and CDR2 ANQGSEA. Trimming left V 5 bases short and J 0 bases short, with 11 bases between. This CDR3 has 15 residues. CDR3 residues: CSVQGSASGANVLTF. CDR3 in DNA: TGCAGCGTTCAGGGGTCAGCCTCTGGGGCCAACGTCCTGACTTTC.

This clonotype was counted many times. The chain recombines TRBV4-3 with TRBJ1-2; possible D gene TRBD1, 5 bases. This CDR3 is built from 17 residues. CDR1 is LGHNA, CDR2 YSLEER, per germline. V lost 3 bases and J 0 bases, leaving 17 bases between the germline ends. This CDR3 is CASSHAGLTGANYGYTF. The DNA for the CDR3 is TGCGCCAGCAGCCATGCGGGACTGACTGGTGCTAACTATGGCTACACCTTC.

At least ten counts were recorded for this clonotype. The gene calls are TRBV20-1 and TRBJ2-2; D might be TRBD1 (5 bases). The CDR3 sequence is 12 residues long. The ends were cut back, 3 bases at V and 4 bases at J, with 6 bases in the middle. The germline V gene encodes CDR1 DFQATT and CDR2 SNEGSKA (reference sequence). The CDR3, as DNA: TGCAGTGCTAGGCAGGGCACCGGGGAGCTGTTTTTT. Encoded protein: CSARQGTGELFF.